This T cell receptor (beta chain) emerged from a study of neoadjuvant anti-PD-1 for oral cavity cancer. Germline assignment: CDR1 SGHNT and CDR2 YYREEE (reference sequence). V was trimmed by 0 bases and J by 2 bases, leaving 15 bases between them. This CDR3 contains 17 residues. The assay was immunoSEQ multiplex PCR, and TCRdb's table has in-frame clones only and misses some. Here the sample spans about 79,000 clones, around 82% being singletons. The chain couples TRBV5-4 to TRBJ1-3; D is perhaps TRBD1 (5 bases). The sequenced sample was PBMCs, obtained before nivolumab (anti-PD-1) treatment. This receptor was identified in a person aged 35 to 85 with oral cavity squamous cell carcinoma. The CDR3 DNA sequence: TGTGCCAGCAGCTTGGGGCATCCGGGGGACCCTGGAAACACCATATATTTT. Its translation: CASSLGHPGDPGNTIYF.